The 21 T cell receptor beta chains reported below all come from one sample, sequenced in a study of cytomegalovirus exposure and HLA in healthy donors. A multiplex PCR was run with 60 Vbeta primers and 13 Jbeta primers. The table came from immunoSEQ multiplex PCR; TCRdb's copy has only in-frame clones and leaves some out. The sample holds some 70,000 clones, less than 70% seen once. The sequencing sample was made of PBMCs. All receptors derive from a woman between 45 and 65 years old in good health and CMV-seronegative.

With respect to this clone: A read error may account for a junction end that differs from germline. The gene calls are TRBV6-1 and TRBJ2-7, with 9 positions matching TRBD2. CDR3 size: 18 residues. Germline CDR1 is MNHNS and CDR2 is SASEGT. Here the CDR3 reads CATSEAIVAGEFSYEQYF. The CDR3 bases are TGTGCCACCAGTGAAGCGATAGTAGCGGGAGAATTCTCCTACGAGCAGTACTTC.

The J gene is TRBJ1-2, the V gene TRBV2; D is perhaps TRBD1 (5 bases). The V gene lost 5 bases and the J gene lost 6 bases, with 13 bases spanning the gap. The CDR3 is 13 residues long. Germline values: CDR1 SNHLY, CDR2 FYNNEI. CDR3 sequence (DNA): TGTGCCAGCAGTAGTACAGGAGAAGATGGCTACACCTTC. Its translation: CASSSTGEDGYTF.

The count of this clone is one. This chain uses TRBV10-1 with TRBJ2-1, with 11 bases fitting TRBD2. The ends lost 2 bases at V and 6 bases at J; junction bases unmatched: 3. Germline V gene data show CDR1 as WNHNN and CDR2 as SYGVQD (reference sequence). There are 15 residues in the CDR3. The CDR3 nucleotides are TGCGCCAGCAGTGAGATAGCGGGAGGGCCCAATGAGCAGTTCTTC. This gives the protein CASSEIAGGPNEQFF.

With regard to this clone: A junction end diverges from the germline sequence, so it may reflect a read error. The CDR3 coding sequence is TGTGCCAGCAGCCCCAGTGGGGGCTTGGGGAATTTT. Residues: CASSPSGGLGNF. This chain joins TRBV13 and TRBJ1-5; TRBD1 is a possible D gene (6 bases). Germline values: CDR1 PRHDT, CDR2 FYEKMQ (reference sequence). The CDR3 totals 12 residues.

The CDR3 loop is CASSRDRGWAEAFF. CDR3 nucleotide sequence: TGTGCCAGCAGCCGGGACAGGGGATGGGCTGAAGCTTTCTTT. This rearrangement joins TRBV7-3 to TRBJ1-1; 10 nucleotides line up with TRBD1. The CDR3 runs to 14 residues. Germline lookup yields CDR1 SGHTA and CDR2 FQGTGA. V dropped 5 bases and J dropped 6; count of bases not matched to a gene: 6.

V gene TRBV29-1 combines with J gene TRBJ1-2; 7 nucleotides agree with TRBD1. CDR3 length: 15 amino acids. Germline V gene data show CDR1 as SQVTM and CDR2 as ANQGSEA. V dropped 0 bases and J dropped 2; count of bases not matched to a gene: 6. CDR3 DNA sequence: TGCAGCGTTGAAGATCTTCGGGGACAGAACTATGGCTACACCTTC. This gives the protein CSVEDLRGQNYGYTF.

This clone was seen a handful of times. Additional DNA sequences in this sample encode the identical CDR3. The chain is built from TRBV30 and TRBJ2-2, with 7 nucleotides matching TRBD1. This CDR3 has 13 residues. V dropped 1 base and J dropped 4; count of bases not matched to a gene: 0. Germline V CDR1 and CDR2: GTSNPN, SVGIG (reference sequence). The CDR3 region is CAWSDRGTGELFF. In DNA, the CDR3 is TGTGCCTGGAGTGACAGGGGCACCGGGGAGCTGTTTTTT. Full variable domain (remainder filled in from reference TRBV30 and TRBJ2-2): SQTIHQWPATLVQPVGSPLSLECTVEGTSNPNLYWYRQAAGRGLQLLFYSVGIGQISSEVPQNLSASRPQDRQFILSSKKLLLSDSGFYLCAWSDRGTGELFFGEGSRLTVL.

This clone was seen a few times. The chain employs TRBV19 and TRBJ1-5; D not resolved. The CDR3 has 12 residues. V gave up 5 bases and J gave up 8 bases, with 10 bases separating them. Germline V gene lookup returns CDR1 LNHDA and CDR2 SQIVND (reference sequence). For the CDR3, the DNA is TGTGCCAGTAGTTCCGGGGTTGAGCCCCAGCATTTT. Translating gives CASSSGVEPQHF.

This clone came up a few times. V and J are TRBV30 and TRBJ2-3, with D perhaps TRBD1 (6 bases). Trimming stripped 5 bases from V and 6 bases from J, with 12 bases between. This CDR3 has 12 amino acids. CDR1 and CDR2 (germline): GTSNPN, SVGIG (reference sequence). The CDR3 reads CAWGRGTDTQYF. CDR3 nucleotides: TGTGCCTGGGGCAGGGGAACCGATACGCAGTATTTT. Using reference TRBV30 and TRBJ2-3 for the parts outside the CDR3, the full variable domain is SQTIHQWPATLVQPVGSPLSLECTVEGTSNPNLYWYRQAAGRGLQLLFYSVGIGQISSEVPQNLSASRPQDRQFILSSKKLLLSDSGFYLCAWGRGTDTQYFGPGTRLTVL.

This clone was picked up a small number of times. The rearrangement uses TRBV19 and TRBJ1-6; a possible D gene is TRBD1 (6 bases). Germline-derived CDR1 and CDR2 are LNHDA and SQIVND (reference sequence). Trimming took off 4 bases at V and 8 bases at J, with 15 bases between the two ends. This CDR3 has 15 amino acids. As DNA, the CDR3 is TGTGCCAGTAGTAAGAGCGGGGCAGGGGATTCACCCCTCCACTTT. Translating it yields CASSKSGAGDSPLHF.

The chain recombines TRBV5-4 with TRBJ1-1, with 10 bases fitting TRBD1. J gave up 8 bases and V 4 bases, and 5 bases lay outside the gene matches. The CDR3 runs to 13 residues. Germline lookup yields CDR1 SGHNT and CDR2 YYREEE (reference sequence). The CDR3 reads CASSIGQGGEAFF. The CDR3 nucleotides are TGTGCCAGCAGCATCGGACAGGGGGGGGAAGCTTTCTTT.

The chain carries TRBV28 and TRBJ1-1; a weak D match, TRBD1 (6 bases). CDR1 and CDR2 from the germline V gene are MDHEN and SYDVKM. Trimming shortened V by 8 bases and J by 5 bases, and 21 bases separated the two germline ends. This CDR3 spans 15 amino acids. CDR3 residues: CASDGGALGMTEAFF. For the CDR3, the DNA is TGTGCCAGCGATGGGGGGGCTTTGGGGATGACTGAAGCTTTCTTT.

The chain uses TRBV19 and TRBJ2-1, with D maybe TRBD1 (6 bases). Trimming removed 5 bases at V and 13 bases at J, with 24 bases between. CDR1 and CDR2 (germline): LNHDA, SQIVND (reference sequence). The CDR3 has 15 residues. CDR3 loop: CASSAADRGLYSQFF. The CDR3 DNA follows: TGTGCCAGTAGTGCCGCGGACAGAGGGTTATATTCTCAGTTCTTC.

CDR3 DNA: TGTGCCAGCAGGGACCCCGGGAGGGGCGAGCAGTACTTC. Translated, it gives CASRDPGRGEQYF. The J gene is TRBJ2-7, the V gene TRBV28, with 8 bases fitting TRBD2. The V gene's germline CDR1 is MDHEN and CDR2 SYDVKM. After removal of 6 bases from V and 6 bases from J, the junction contained 7 bases not matched to a gene. The CDR3 consists of 13 residues. Drawing the rest from reference TRBV28 and TRBJ2-7, the complete variable domain is DVKVTQSSRYLVKRTGEKVFLECVQDMDHENMFWYRQDPGLGLRLIYFSYDVKMKEKGDIPEGYSVSREKKERFSLILESASTNQTSMYLCASRDPGRGEQYFGPGTRLTVT.

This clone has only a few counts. The CDR3, as DNA: TGTGCCAGTAGCCCTCTGACTGGCGGTTCCTCCTACGAGCAGTACTTC. It specifies CASSPLTGGSSYEQYF. The V and J genes are TRBV19 and TRBJ2-7, with D unresolved. The V end was cut by 6 bases, the J end by 0 bases, with 18 bases between. CDR1 is LNHDA, CDR2 SQIVND, per germline (reference sequence). The CDR3 runs to 16 residues.

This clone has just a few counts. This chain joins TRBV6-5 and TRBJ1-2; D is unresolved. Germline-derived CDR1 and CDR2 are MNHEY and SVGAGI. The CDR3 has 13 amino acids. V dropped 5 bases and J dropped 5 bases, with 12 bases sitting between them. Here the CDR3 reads CASSLNGEYGYTF. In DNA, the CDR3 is TGTGCCAGCAGTCTAAACGGGGAGTATGGCTACACCTTC.

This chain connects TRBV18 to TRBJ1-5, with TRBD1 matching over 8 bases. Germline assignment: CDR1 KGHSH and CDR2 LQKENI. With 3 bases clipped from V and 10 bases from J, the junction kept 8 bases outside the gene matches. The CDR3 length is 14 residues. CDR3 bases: TGTGCCAGCTCACCTCCGGACAGGGCGGGACCCCAGCATTTT. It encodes CASSPPDRAGPQHF.

The CDR3 sequence: CSVELGSNEKLFF. CDR3 DNA: TGCAGCGTTGAATTGGGCTCAAATGAAAAACTGTTTTTT. This chain connects TRBV29-1 to TRBJ1-4, with D unclear. The germline V gene has CDR1 SQVTM and CDR2 ANQGSEA. This CDR3 region has 13 residues. V gave up 2 bases and J gave up 5 bases, with 9 bases separating them.

CDR3 amino acids: CASSPQGQGIVGLGTLFYGYTF. In nucleotides, the CDR3 is TGTGCCAGCAGTCCACAGGGACAGGGTATTGTTGGGCTCGGGACGCTCTTCTATGGCTACACCTTC. This chain links TRBV27 with TRBJ1-2; 9 nucleotides line up with TRBD1. The V gene's germline CDR1 is MNHEY and CDR2 SMNVEV (reference sequence). CDR3 length: 22 residues. Trimming at V came to 5 bases and at J to 4 bases, leaving 29 bases not matched to a gene.

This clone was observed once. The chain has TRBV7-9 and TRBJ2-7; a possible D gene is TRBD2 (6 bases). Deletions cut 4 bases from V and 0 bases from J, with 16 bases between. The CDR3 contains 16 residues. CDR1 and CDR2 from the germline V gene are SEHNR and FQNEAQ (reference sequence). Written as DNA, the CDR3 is TGTGCCAGCAGCTCAGTCCGGGACTGGGTCTCCTACGAGCAGTACTTC. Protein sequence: CASSSVRDWVSYEQYF.

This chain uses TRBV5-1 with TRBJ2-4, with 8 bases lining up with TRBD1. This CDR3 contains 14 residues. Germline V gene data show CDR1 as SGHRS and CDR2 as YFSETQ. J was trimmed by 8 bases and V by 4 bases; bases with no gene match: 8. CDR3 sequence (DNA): TGCGCCAGCAGCCTCATCCCGACAGGGGACATTCAGTACTTC. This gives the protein CASSLIPTGDIQYF.